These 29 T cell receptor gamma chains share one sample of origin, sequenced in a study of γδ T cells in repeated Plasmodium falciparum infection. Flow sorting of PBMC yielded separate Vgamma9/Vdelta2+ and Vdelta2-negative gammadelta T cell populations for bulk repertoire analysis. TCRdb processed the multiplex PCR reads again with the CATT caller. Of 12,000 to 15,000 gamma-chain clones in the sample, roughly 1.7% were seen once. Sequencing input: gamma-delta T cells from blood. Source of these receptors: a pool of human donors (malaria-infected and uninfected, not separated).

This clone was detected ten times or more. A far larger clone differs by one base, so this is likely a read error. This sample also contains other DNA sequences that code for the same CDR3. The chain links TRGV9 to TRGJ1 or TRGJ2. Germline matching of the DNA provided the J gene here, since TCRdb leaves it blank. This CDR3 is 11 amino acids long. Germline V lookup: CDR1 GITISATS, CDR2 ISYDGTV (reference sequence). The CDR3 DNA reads TGTGCCCTGTGGGAGGGCCATAAGAAACTCTTT. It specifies CALWEGHKKLF.

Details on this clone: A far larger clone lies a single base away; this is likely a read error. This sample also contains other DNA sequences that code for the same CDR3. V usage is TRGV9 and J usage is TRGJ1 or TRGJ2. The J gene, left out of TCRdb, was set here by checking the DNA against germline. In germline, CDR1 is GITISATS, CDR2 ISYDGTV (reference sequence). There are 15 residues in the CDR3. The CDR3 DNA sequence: TGTGCTTTGTGGGAGGGCAAAACGAATTATTATAAGAAACTCTTT. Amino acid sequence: CALWEGKTNYYKKLF.

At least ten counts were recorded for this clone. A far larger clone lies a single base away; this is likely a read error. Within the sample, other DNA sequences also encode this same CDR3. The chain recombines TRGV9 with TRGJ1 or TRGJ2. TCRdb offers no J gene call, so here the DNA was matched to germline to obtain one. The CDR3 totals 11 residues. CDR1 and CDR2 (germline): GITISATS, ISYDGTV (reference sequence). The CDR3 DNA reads TGCGCCTTGTGGGTTGCCTTAAAGAAACTCTTT. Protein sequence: CALWVALKKLF.

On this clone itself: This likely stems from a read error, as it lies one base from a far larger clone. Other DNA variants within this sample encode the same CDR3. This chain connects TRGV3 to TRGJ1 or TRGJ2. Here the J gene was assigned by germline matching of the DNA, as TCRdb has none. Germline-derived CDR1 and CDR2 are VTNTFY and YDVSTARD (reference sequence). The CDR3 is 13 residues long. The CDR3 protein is CATWPRGYYKKLF. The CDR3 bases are TGCGCCACCTGGCCCCGGGGTTATTATAAGAAACTCTTT.

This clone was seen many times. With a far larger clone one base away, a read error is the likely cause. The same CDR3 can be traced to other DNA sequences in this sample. CDR3 DNA sequence: TGTGCCTTGTGGCAGGTGAGCCGGCAGGAGTTGGGCAAAAAAATCAAGGTATTT. As protein: CALWQVSRQELGKKIKVF. The J gene is TRGJP, the V gene TRGV9. Since TCRdb gives no J gene, matching the DNA to germline was used here to assign it. Germline V gene sequence: CDR1 GITISATS, CDR2 ISYDGTV (reference sequence). CDR3 length: 18 residues.

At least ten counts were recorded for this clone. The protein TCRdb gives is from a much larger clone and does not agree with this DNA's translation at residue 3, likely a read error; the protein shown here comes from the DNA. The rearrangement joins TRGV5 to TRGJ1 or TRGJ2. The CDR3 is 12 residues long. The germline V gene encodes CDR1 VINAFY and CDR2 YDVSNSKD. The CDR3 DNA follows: TGTGCCTCCTGGGACAGGGATTATAAGAAACTCTTT. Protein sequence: CASWDRDYKKLF.

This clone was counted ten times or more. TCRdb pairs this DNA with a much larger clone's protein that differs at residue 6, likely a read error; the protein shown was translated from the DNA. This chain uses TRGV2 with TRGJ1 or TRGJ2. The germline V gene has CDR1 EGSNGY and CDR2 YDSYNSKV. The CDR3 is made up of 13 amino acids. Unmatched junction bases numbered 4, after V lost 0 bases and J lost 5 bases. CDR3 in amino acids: CATWDGHHYKKLF. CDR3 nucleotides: TGTGCCACCTGGGACGGGCATCATTATAAGAAACTCTTT.

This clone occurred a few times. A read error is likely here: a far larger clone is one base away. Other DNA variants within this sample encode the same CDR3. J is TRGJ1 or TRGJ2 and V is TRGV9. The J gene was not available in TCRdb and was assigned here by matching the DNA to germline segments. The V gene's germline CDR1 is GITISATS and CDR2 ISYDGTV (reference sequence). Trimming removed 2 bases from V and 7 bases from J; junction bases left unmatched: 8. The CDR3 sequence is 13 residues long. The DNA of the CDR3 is TGTGCCTTGTGGGAGGCGCTGGACTATAAGAAACTCTTT. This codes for CALWEALDYKKLF.

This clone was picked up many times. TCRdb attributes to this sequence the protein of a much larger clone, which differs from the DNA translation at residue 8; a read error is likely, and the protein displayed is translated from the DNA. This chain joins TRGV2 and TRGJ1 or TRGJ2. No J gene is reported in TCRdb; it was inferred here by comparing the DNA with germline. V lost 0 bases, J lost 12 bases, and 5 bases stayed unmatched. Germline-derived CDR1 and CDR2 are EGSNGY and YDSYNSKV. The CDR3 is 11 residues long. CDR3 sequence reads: CATWDGPAKLF. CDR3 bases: TGTGCCACCTGGGACGGGCCGGCGAAACTCTTT.

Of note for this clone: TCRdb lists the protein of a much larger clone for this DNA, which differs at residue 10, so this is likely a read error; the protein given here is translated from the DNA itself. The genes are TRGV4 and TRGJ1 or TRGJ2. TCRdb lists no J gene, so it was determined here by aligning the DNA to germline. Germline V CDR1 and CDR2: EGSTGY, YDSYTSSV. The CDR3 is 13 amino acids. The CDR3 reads CATWDGCVYEKLF. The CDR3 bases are TGTGCCACCTGGGATGGTTGCGTTTATGAGAAACTCTTT.

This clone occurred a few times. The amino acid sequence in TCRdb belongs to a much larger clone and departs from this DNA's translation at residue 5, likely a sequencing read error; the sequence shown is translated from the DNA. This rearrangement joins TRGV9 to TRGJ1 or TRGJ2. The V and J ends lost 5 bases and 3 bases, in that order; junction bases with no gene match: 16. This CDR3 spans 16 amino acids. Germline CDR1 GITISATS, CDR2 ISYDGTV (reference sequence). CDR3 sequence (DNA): TGTGCCTTGTGGGTGTGCAATTTGGCTTGTTATTATAAGAAACTCTTT. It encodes CALWVCNLACYYKKLF.

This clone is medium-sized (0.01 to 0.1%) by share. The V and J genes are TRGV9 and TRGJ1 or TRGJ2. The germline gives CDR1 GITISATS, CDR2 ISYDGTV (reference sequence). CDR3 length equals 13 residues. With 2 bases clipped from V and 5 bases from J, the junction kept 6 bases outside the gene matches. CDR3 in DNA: TGTGCCTTGTGGGAGGCGCTGGATTATAAGAAACTCTTT. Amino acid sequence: CALWEALDYKKLF.

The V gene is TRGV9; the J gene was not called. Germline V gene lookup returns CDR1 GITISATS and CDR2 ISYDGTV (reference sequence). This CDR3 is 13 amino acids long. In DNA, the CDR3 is TGTGCCTTGTGGGACCCAATTTTCTATTATAAACTCTTT. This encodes CALWDPIFYYKLF.

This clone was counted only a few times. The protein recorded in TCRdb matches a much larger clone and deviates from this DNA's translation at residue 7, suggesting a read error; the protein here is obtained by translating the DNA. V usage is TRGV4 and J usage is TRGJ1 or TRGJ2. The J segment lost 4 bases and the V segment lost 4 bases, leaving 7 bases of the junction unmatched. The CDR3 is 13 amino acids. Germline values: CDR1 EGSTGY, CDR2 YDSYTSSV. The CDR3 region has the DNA TGTGCCACCTGGGAAAAGAAGTATTATAAGAAACTCTTT. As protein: CATWEKKYYKKLF.

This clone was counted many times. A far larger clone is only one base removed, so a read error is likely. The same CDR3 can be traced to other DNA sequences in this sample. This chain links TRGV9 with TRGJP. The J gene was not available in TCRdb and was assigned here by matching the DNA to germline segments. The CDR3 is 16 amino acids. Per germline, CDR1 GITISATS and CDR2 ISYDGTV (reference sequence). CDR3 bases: TGTGCCTTGTGGGACCGCCAAGAGTTGGGTAAAAAAATCAAGGTATTT. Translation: CALWDRQELGKKIKVF.

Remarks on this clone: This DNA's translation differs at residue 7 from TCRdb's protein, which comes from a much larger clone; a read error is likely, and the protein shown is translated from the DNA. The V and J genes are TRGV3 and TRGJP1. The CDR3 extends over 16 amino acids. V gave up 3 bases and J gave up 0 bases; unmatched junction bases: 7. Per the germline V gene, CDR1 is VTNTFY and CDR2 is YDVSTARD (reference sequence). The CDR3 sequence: CATWDGKHTTGWFKIF. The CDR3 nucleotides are TGTGCCACCTGGGACGGAAAACATACCACTGGTTGGTTCAAGATATTT.

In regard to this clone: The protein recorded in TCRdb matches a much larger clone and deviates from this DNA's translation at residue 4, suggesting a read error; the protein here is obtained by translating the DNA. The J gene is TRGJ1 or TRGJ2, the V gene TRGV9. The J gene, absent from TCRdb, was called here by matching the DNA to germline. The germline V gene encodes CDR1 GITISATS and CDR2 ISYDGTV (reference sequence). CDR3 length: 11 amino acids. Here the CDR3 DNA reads TGTGCCTTGTTGGAGGGCCATAAGAAACTCTTT. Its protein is CALLEGHKKLF.

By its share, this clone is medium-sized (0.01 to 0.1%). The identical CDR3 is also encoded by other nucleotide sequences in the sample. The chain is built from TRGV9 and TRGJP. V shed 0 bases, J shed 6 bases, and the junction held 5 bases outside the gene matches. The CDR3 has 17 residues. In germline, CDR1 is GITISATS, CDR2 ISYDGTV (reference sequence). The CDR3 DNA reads TGTGCCTTGTGGGAGGTGCAAGGAGAGTTGGGCAAAAAAATCAAGGTATTT. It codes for CALWEVQGELGKKIKVF.

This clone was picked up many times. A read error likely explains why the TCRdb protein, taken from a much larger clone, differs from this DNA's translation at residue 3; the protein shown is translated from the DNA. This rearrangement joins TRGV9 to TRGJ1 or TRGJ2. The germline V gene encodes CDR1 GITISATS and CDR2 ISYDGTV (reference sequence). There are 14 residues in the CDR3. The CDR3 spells CASWDPTLGYKKLF. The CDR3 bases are TGTGCCTCGTGGGACCCCACCCTTGGTTATAAGAAACTCTTT.

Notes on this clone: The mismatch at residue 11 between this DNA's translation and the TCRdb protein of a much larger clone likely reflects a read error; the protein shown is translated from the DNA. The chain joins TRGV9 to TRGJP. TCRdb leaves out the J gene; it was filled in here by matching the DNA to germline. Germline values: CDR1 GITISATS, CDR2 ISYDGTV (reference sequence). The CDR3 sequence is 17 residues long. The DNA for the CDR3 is TGTGCCTTGTGGGAGGCGGGACGAGAGTTGAGCAAAAAAATCAAGGTATTT. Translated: CALWEAGRELSKKIKVF.

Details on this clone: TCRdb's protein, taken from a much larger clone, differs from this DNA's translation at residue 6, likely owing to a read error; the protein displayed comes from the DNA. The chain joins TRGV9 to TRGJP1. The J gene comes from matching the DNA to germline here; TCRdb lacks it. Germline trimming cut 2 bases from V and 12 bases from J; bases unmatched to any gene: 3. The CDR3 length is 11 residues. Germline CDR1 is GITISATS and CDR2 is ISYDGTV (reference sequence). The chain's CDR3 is CALWEAGFKIF. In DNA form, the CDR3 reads TGTGCCTTGTGGGAGGCAGGGTTCAAGATATTT.

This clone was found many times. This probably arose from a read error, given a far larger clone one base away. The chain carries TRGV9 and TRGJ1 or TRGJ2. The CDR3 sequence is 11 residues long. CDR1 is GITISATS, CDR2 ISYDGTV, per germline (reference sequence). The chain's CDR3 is CALWVGYKKLF. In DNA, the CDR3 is TGTGCCTTGTGGGTAGGTTATAAGAAGCTCTTT.

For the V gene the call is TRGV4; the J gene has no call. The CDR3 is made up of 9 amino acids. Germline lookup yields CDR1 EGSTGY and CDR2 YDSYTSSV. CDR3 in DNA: TGCGCCTGGACCCATTTTGGACTCTTT. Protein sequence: CAWTHFGLF.

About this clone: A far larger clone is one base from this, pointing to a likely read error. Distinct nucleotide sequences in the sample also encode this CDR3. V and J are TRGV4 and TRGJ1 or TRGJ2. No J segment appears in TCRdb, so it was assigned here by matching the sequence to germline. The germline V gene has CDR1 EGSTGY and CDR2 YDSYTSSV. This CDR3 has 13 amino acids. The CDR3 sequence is CATWDVVRYKKLF. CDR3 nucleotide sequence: TGCGCCACCTGGGATGTAGTGCGTTATAAGAAACTCTTT.

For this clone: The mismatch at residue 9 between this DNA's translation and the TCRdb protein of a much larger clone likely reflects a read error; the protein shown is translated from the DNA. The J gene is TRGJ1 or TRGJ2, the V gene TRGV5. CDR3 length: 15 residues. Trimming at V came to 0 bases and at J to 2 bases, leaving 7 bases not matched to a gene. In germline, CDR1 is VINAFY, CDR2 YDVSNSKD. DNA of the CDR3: TGTGCCACCTGGGACAGGAAATCGGATTATTATAAGAAACTCTTT. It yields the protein CATWDRKSDYYKKLF.

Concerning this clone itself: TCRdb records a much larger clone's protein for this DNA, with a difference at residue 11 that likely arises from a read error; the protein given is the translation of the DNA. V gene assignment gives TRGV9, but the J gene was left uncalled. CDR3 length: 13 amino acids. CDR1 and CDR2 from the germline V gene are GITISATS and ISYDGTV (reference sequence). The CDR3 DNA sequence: TGTGCCTTGTGGGAGGTGCAAAGATATAAGGAACTCTTT. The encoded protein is CALWEVQRYKELF.

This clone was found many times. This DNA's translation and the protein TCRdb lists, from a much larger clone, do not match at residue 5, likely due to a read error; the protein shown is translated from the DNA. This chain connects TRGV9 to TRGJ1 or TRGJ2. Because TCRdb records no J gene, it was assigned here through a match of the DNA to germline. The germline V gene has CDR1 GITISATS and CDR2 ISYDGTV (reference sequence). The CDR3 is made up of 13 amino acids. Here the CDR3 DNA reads TGTGCCTTGTGGGGGGTGCCAGATAATAAGAAACTCTTT. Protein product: CALWGVPDNKKLF.

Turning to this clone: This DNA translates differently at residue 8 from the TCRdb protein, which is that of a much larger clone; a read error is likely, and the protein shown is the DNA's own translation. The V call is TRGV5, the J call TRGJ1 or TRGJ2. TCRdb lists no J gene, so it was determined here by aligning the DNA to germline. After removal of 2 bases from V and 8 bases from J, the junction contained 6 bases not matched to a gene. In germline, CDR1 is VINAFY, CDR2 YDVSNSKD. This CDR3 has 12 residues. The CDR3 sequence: CATWDIDDKKLF. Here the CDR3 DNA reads TGTGCCACCTGGGACATCGACGATAAGAAACTCTTT.

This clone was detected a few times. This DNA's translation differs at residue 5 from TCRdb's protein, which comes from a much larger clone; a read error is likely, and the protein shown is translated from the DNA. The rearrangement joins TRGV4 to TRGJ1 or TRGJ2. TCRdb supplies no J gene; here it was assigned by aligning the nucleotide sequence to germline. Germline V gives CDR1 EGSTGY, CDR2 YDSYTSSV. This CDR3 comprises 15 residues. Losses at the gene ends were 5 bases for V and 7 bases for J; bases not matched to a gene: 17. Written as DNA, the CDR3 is TGTGCCACCTGGGGTGGCACCCCCTGTACCTATAAGAAACTCTTT. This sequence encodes CATWGGTPCTYKKLF.